The following is a T cell receptor (beta chain) sequence with its context. The antigen remains unidentified. The sample comes from a study of T cell responses to AZD1222 COVID-19 vaccine. Germline CDR1 reads LGHNA; CDR2 reads YNFKEQ. This CDR3 comprises 16 residues. The V end was cut by 0 bases, the J end by 0 bases, with 9 bases between. Regarding the study as a whole: White British ancestry dominated among donors, who included more females, and clonal diversity was possibly underestimated. Distributed over spike, vaccine-associated CD4 TCRs predominated at 160-218 and 743-854. A rise in Spike-specific TCR breadth and depth followed two AZD1222 doses.

This table comes from immunoSEQ multiplex PCR, and its TCRdb copy is limited to in-frame clones, with some not included. Here the sample spans 66,000 or so clones, roughly 87% being singletons. The J gene is TRBJ1-3, the V gene TRBV4-2; D gene ambiguous. This TCR came from an adult in good health. Here the sequenced sample was peripheral blood, taken on day 0 of AZD1222 vaccination. The CDR3 bases are TGTGCCAGCAGCCAAGAGGTCTTGAGCTCTGGAAACACCATATATTTT. The encoded protein is CASSQEVLSSGNTIYF.